This T cell receptor (beta chain) was sequenced during a study of T cell repertoires in cytomegalovirus infection. At the level of the study: Matching HLA type, along with CMV infection, was indicated by public TCR beta signatures.

This clonotype was detected a few times. Via MiXCR, TCRdb re-called the reads, giving one row per CDR3 protein. The top ten clones hold roughly 25% of a sample with approximately 500,000 distinct CDR3 sequences, approximately 17% of them seen once. Germline CDR1 and CDR2: DFQATT and SNEGSKA (reference sequence). The CDR3 is made up of 16 amino acids. Between the trimmed V and J ends, which lost 4 bases and 1 base, there was a span of 18 bases. Material: CD8+ T cells from PBMCs. This chain links TRBV20-1 with TRBJ2-3, with no clear D. The clonotype comes from a human donor in good health (CMV status not recorded). Some clones in this sample may be carry-over from other donors' samples. The CDR3: CSATGPVRSGTDTQYF. DNA for the CDR3: TGCAGTGCTACTGGACCCGTCCGTTCGGGCACAGATACGCAGTATTTT.